This T cell receptor beta chain was sequenced during a study of blood T cell repertoires in COVID-19. On the study more broadly: Acute and convalescent COVID-19 specimens originated in the United States, Italy and Spain. Nucleic acid was either cDNA or gDNA, and it came from T cells, B-cell-depleted T cells, or PBMCs.

In the authors' workflow: Amplification of reference gene primers provided the estimated nucleated cell counts. Clones were sequenced by immunoSEQ multiplex PCR, and TCRdb holds only the in-frame ones, with some missing. The V and J calls and clone size were taken over from that table, and D and trimming were inferred from the DNA. The data show around 72,000 clones, about 80% seen once. The CDR3 covers 17 residues. The germline V and J ends were trimmed by 4 bases and 4 bases, with 22 bases remaining between them. Germline V gene data show CDR1 as SNHLY and CDR2 as FYNNEI. The TCR was taken from a woman aged 60 to 75 with acute or convalescent COVID-19. The chain has TRBV2 and TRBJ1-2, with a weak D call TRBD1 (6 bases). Sequencing was performed on peripheral blood. The DNA for the CDR3 is TGTGCCAGCAGTGGGGTAGGGGGAGTTGATAGGGGCTATGGCTACACCTTC. Residues: CASSGVGGVDRGYGYTF.